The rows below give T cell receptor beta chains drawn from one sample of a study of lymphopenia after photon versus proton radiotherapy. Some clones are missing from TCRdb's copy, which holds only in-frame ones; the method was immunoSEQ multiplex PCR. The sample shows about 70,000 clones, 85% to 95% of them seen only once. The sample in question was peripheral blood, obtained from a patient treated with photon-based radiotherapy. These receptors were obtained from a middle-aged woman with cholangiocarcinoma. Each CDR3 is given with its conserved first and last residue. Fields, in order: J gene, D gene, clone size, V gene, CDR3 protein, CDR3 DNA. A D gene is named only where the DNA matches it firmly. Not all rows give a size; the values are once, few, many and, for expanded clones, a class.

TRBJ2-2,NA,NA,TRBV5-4,CASKYWAANTGELFF,TGTGCCAGCAAGTATTGGGCGGCGAACACCGGGGAGCTGTTTTTT
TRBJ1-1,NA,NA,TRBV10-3,CAISDTGTEAFF,TGTGCCATCAGTGATACAGGAACTGAAGCTTTCTTT
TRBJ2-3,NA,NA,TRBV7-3,CASSLTPLASDTQYF,TGTGCCAGCAGCCTCACCCCTCTCGCGTCAGATACGCAGTATTTT
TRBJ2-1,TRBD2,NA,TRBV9,CASSVGEGSEQFF,TGTGCCAGCAGCGTCGGGGAGGGGAGTGAGCAGTTCTTC
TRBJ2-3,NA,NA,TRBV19,CASSLRHLSGDTQYF,TGTGCCAGTAGTCTTAGACACCTCTCCGGAGATACGCAGTATTTT
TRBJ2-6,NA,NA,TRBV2,CAGGYRPAFSGANVLTF,TGTGCCGGGGGGTACAGGCCAGCTTTCTCTGGGGCCAACGTCCTGACTTTC
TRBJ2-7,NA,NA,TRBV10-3,CAISTVPYEQYF,TGTGCCATCAGTACAGTTCCCTACGAGCAGTACTTC
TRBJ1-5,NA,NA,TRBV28,CASSLPGGTINQPQHF,TGTGCCAGCAGTTTGCCGGGTGGGACCATCAATCAGCCCCAGCATTTT
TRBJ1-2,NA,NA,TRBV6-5,CASSYSSTALESRYTF,TGTGCCAGCAGTTACTCAAGTACAGCATTAGAAAGTCGCTACACCTTC
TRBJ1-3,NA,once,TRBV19,CASSIGGGRSGNTIYF,TGTGCCAGTAGTATTGGGGGCGGGAGGTCTGGAAACACCATATATTTT
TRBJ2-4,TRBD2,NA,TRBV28,CASSLDGGSAKNIQYF,TGTGCCAGCAGTTTAGATGGCGGGAGCGCCAAAAACATTCAGTACTTC
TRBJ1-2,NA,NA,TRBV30,CAWGSYRGSYGYTF,TGTGCCTGGGGTTCTTACCGGGGTTCCTATGGCTACACCTTC
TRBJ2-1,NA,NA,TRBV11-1,CASSVHSGAQQFF,TGTGCCAGCAGCGTACATTCAGGGGCCCAACAGTTCTTC